This TCR beta chain derives from a study of T cell repertoires in cytomegalovirus infection. Study information: In public TCR beta signatures, there were indications of both CMV infection and matching HLA type.

V lost 4 bases and J lost 4, with 9 bases in between. CDR3 size: 13 residues. As regards this clonotype: Its antigen is as yet unknown.

TCRdb processed the reads anew with MiXCR; each CDR3 protein has one entry. Among about 270,000 distinct CDR3 sequences listed, roughly 21% were seen once. The sequence was obtained from a human donor in good health (CMV status not recorded). Some clones in this sample may be carry-over from other donors' samples. V gene TRBV12-3 or TRBV12-4 combines with J gene TRBJ2-3; the D is unclear. The sequences come from cultured PBMCs, collected from culture after CMV antigen stimulation. CDR3 amino acids: CASSYAVADTQYF. CDR3 nucleotide sequence: TGTGCCAGCAGTTATGCGGTGGCAGATACGCAGTATTTT.